Presented here are 10 T cell receptor beta chains from one specimen sequenced in a study of T cell responses to AZD1222 COVID-19 vaccine. The table came from immunoSEQ multiplex PCR; TCRdb's copy has only in-frame clones and leaves some out. Of 250,000 to 300,000 clones in the sample, roughly 93% were seen once. The sequences come from peripheral blood, collected 28 days after the second AZD1222 dose. The receptor source for this set is an adult who received the AZD1222 COVID-19 vaccine.

V gene TRBV2 combines with J gene TRBJ2-1; maybe TRBD2 (5 bases). Germline V gene sequence: CDR1 SNHLY, CDR2 FYNNEI. This CDR3 has 14 residues. The V and J ends lost 3 bases and 8 bases respectively, with 14 bases between them. The CDR3 reads CASSDYRGGDEQFF. As DNA, the CDR3 is TGTGCCAGCAGTGACTACCGGGGTGGAGATGAGCAGTTCTTC.

V is TRBV6-6 and J is TRBJ2-1, with D possibly TRBD2 on 7 matching bases. Between the trimmed V and J ends, which lost 2 bases and 6 bases, there was a span of 17 bases. The CDR3 sequence is 16 residues long. Germline CDR1 is MNHNY and CDR2 is SVGAGI (reference sequence). DNA for the CDR3: TGTGCCAGCAGTTACGGTGCGGGGGCCAACCCCAATGAGCAGTTCTTC. Translation: CASSYGAGANPNEQFF.

The chain has TRBV5-4 and TRBJ2-7, with D tentatively TRBD2 (5 bases). V was cut by 4 bases and J by 6 bases, with 8 bases left in between. This CDR3 is built from 11 residues. CDR1 SGHNT and CDR2 YYREEE come from the germline V gene (reference sequence). CDR3 nucleotide sequence: TGTGCCAGCAGCCTCCGGGGCGAGCAGTACTTC. This translates into CASSLRGEQYF.

The chain employs TRBV20-1 and TRBJ2-5; D is unresolved. CDR1 and CDR2 (germline): DFQATT, SNEGSKA (reference sequence). This CDR3 has 11 amino acids. V lost 4 bases to trimming and J lost 4 bases, with 7 bases between them. The CDR3 reads CSAILGETQYF. DNA of the CDR3: TGCAGTGCTATTCTGGGAGAGACCCAGTACTTC.

The CDR3 here is CASSFRGGGYTF. The CDR3 coding sequence is TGTGCCAGCAGTTTCAGGGGTGGCGGCTACACCTTC. V and J are TRBV6-5 and TRBJ1-2; D perhaps matches TRBD1 (6 bases). Germline CDR1 MNHEY, CDR2 SVGAGI. This CDR3 comprises 12 residues. Trimming left V 4 bases short and J 8 bases short, with 11 bases between.

The chain recombines TRBV28 with TRBJ2-3; TRBD1 might be the D (6 bases). CDR1 and CDR2 (germline): MDHEN, SYDVKM. The CDR3 length is 14 residues. V lost 1 base and J 1 base, leaving 6 bases between the germline ends. In DNA form, the CDR3 reads TGTGCCAGCAGTTTATACAGGGGCACAGATACGCAGTATTTT. It yields the protein CASSLYRGTDTQYF.

This clone showed up just a few times. V gene TRBV9 combines with J gene TRBJ2-7; 12 nucleotides line up with TRBD1. CDR3 length: 15 residues. From germline, CDR1 is SGDLS and CDR2 YYNGEE. The V gene end was trimmed by 2 bases and the J gene end by 4 bases; junction bases not matched to a gene: 4. For the CDR3, the DNA is TGTGCCAGCAGCGTGGCGGGACAGGGGGCATACGAGCAGTACTTC. Translated, it gives CASSVAGQGAYEQYF.

This sequence joins TRBV28 and TRBJ1-5, with D tentatively TRBD1 (5 bases). Germline CDR1 reads MDHEN; CDR2 reads SYDVKM. CDR3 size: 14 residues. Trimming left V 6 bases short and J 4 bases short, with 13 bases between. CDR3 sequence (DNA): TGTGCCAGCAGGGGGCGGCGAAGAAATCAGCCCCAGCATTTT. The encoded protein is CASRGRRRNQPQHF.

This rearrangement joins TRBV20-1 to TRBJ2-5; D call uncertain. Germline lookup yields CDR1 DFQATT and CDR2 SNEGSKA (reference sequence). This CDR3 is 11 amino acids long. The V gene lost 6 bases and the J gene lost 5 bases, with 10 bases spanning the gap. CDR3: CSAKKQETQYF. The CDR3 region has the DNA TGCAGTGCAAAAAAACAGGAGACCCAGTACTTC.

The chain links TRBV21-1 to TRBJ2-2; the table gives TRBD1 as D, unverified against the DNA. TRBV21-1 is deemed a pseudogene. This CDR3 has 18 residues. CDR3 loop: CASSKGIWGRGPTGELFF. The CDR3 coding sequence is TGTGCCAGCAGCAAAGGAATTTGGGGCAGGGGGCCTACCGGGGAGCTGTTTTTT.